The clone carrying this T cell receptor (beta chain) has ten or more counts. Its antigen is still unknown. The data derive from a study of T cell repertoires in cytomegalovirus infection. TCRdb itself ran the reads through MiXCR, one entry per CDR3 protein. The table shows nearly 550,000 distinct CDR3 sequences, with about 15% occurring only once. Whole-study findings and limits: Identification of carriers of CMV plus the relevant HLA was achieved through cumulative public TCR beta family frequency.

This CDR3 is built from 14 residues. V gave up 5 bases and J gave up 0 bases; unmatched junction bases: 4. Germline V CDR1 and CDR2: SGHTA, FQGNSA. The V gene is TRBV7-2, the J gene TRBJ2-7; 7 bases are shared with TRBD1. The TCR originated in a human donor in good health (CMV status not recorded). Some clones in this sample may be carry-over from other donors' samples. The sequencing sample was made of CD8+ T cells from PBMCs. This CDR3 reads CASSASGGSYEQYF. CDR3 DNA sequence: TGTGCCAGCAGCGCCTCAGGGGGCTCCTACGAGCAGTACTTC.